Listed below are T cell receptor beta chains from one sample, sequenced in a study of blood T cell repertoires in COVID-19. Using immunoSEQ multiplex PCR, the repertoire was profiled, and TCRdb retains in-frame clones only, with some absent. The table has 250,000 to 350,000 clones, roughly 90% seen once; the top ten hold roughly 6.7%. Input material: peripheral blood. These receptors were taken from a man aged 18 to 30 who had recovered from COVID-19. CDR3s include the opening cysteine and the closing phenylalanine or tryptophan. D genes are given only for firm matches.

v_gene: TRBV19; d_gene: TRBD1; j_gene: TRBJ1-2; CDR3nt: TGTGCCAGTAGTACCCTAACAGGGGGGTTCTATGGCTACACCTTC; CDR3aa: CASSTLTGGFYGYTF
v_gene: TRBV5-1; d_gene: TRBD1; j_gene: TRBJ2-1; CDR3nt: TGCGCCAGCAGCCCGGGACAGGGGATCGATGAGCAGTTCTTC; CDR3aa: CASSPGQGIDEQFF
v_gene: TRBV5-1; d_gene: TRBD1; j_gene: TRBJ2-2; CDR3nt: TGCGCCAGCAGCTTGGACAGGGGGCGAACCGGGGAGCTGTTTTTT; CDR3aa: CASSLDRGRTGELFF
v_gene: TRBV18; d_gene: -; j_gene: TRBJ1-5; CDR3nt: TGTGCCAGCTCGCAACAGGAATCTAATCAGCCCCAGCATTTT; CDR3aa: CASSQQESNQPQHF
v_gene: TRBV4-3; d_gene: TRBD1; j_gene: TRBJ1-5; CDR3nt: TGCGCCAGCAGCCAGGAGACAGGGGGCCGACAGCCCCAGCATTTT; CDR3aa: CASSQETGGRQPQHF
v_gene: TRBV6-5; d_gene: -; j_gene: TRBJ2-3; CDR3nt: TGTGCCAGCAGTTACTTTGGGGGGAGCACAGATACGCAGTATTTT; CDR3aa: CASSYFGGSTDTQYF
v_gene: TRBV27; d_gene: -; j_gene: TRBJ1-2; CDR3nt: TGTGCCAGCAGTCTAACAGAAAACTATGGCTACACCTTC; CDR3aa: CASSLTENYGYTF
v_gene: TRBV6-1; d_gene: TRBD1; j_gene: TRBJ2-7; CDR3nt: TGTGCCAGCAGTGACCCCGGGACAGGGGAAGAGCAGTACTTC; CDR3aa: CASSDPGTGEEQYF
v_gene: TRBV10-3; d_gene: TRBD2; j_gene: TRBJ2-1; CDR3nt: TGTGCCATCAGGAGCTCCGGGACTAGCGGGAGGACGGCGAACAATGAGCAGTTCTTC; CDR3aa: CAIRSSGTSGRTANNEQFF
v_gene: TRBV11-3; d_gene: TRBD2; j_gene: TRBJ2-1; CDR3nt: TGTGCCAGCAGCTTAGCGGGAGGCAATGAGCAGTTCTTC; CDR3aa: CASSLAGGNEQFF
v_gene: TRBV7-2; d_gene: -; j_gene: TRBJ2-7; CDR3nt: TGTGCCAGCAGATCGACCGGGACATTCTCCTACGAGCAGTACTTC; CDR3aa: CASRSTGTFSYEQYF
v_gene: TRBV2; d_gene: TRBD2; j_gene: TRBJ2-7; CDR3nt: TGTGCCAGCAGTCCCCTAGCGGAGTCCTCCTACGAGCAGTACTTC; CDR3aa: CASSPLAESSYEQYF
v_gene: TRBV6-2/TRBV6-3; d_gene: -; j_gene: TRBJ2-5; CDR3nt: TGTGCCAGCAGTCTCCCCGGGGCGGGGCGTGAGACCCAGTACTTC; CDR3aa: CASSLPGAGRETQYF
v_gene: TRBV5-1; d_gene: TRBD2; j_gene: TRBJ2-7; CDR3nt: TGCGCCAGCAGCTTGGCCCCTAGCGGGGGCGAGCAGTACTTC; CDR3aa: CASSLAPSGGEQYF